This T cell receptor (beta chain) appears in the sequencing data of a study of human thymus T cells. The table came from immunoSEQ multiplex PCR; TCRdb's copy has only in-frame clones and leaves some out. This table holds about 78,000 clones, 96% found once. About this clone itself: What it recognizes is unknown.

Per the germline V gene, CDR1 is MDHEN and CDR2 is SYDVKM. V gave up 1 base and J gave up 0 bases, with 13 bases separating them. The CDR3 is 17 amino acids. Resections from corrective heart surgery provided thymus tissue. Study-wide points: Unrelated individuals reportedly shared highly overlapping thymic TCR repertoires. Thymic and blood repertoires seemed to show skewed V and J gene use.

The receptor was derived from a boy under two years old with a congenital heart defect but otherwise immunologically healthy. Sequencing used thymus tissue. This chain uses TRBV28 with TRBJ2-1; possibly TRBD1 or TRBD2 for D (5 bases each). CDR3 loop: CASSLSYGAYSYNEQFF. The DNA for the CDR3 is TGTGCCAGCAGTTTATCGTACGGGGCTTACTCCTACAATGAGCAGTTCTTC.